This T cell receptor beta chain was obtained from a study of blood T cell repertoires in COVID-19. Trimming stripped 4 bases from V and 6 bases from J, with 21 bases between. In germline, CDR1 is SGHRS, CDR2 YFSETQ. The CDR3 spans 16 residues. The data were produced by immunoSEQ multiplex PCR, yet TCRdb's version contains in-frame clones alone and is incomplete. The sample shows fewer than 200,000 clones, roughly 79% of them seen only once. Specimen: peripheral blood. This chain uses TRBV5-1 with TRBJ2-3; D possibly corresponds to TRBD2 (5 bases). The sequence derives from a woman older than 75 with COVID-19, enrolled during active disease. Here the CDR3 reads CASSPKYSGPGDTQYF. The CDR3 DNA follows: TGCGCCAGCAGCCCCAAATACAGCGGCCCGGGGGATACGCAGTATTTT. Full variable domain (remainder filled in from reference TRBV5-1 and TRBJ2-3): KAGVTQTPRYLIKTRGQQVTLSCSPISGHRSVSWYQQTPGQGLQFLFEYFSETQRNKGNFPGRFSGRQFSNSRSEMNVSTLELGDSALYLCASSPKYSGPGDTQYFGPGTRLTVL.